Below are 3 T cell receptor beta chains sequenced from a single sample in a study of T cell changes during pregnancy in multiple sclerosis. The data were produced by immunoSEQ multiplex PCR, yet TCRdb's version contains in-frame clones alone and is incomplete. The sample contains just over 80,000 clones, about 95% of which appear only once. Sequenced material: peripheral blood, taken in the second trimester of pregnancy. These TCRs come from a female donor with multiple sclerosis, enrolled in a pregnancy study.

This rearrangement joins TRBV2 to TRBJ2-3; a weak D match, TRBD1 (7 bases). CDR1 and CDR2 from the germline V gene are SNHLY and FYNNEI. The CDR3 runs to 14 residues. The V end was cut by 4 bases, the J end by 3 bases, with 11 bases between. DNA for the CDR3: TGTGCCAGCAGTGCAGGGGGGAGGACAGATACGCAGTATTTT. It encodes CASSAGGRTDTQYF.

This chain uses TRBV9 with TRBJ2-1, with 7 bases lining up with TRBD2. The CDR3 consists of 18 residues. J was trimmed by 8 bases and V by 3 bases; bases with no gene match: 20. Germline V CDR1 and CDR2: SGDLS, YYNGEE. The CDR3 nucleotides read TGTGCCAGCAGCGGATCTAGGAGGCTGACTAGCTCCCTACATGAGCAGTTCTTC. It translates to CASSGSRRLTSSLHEQFF.

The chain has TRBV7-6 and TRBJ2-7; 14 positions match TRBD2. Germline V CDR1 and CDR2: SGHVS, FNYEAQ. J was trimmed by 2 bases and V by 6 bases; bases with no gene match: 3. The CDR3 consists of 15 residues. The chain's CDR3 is CASSETSGRAYEQYF. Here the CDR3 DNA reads TGTGCCAGCAGTGAGACTAGCGGGAGGGCCTACGAGCAGTACTTC.